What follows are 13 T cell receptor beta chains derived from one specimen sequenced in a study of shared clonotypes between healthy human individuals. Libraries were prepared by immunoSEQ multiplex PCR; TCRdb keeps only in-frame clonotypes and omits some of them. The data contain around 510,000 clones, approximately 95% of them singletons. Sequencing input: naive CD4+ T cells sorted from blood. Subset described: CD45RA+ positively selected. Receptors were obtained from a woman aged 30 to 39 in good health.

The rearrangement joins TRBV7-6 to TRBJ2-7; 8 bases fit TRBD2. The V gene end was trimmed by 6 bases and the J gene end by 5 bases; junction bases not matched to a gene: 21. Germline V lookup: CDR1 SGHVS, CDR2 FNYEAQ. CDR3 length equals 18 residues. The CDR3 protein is CASRFPGGPQHLAHEQYF. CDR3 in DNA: TGTGCCAGCAGGTTCCCGGGAGGGCCACAGCACCTCGCCCACGAGCAGTACTTC.

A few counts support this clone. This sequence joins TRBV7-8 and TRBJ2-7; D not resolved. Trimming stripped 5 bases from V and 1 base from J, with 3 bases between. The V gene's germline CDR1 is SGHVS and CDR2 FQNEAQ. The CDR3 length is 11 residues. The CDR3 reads CASSPSYEQYF. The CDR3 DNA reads TGTGCCAGCAGCCCTTCCTACGAGCAGTACTTC. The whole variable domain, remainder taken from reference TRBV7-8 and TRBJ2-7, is GAGVSQSPRYKVAKRGQDVALRCDPISGHVSLFWYQQALGQGPEFLTYFQNEAQLDKSGLPSDRFFAERPEGSVSTLKIQRTQQEDSAVYLCASSPSYEQYFGPGTRLTVT.

The CDR3 nucleotides are TGTGCCATCAGCCCGGGGACAGGTGAAGCTTTCTTT. The encoded protein is CAISPGTGEAFF. V gene TRBV10-3 combines with J gene TRBJ1-1; 8 bases fit TRBD1. The V gene's germline CDR1 is ENHRY and CDR2 SYGVKD. The length of the CDR3 is 12 residues. The V segment lost 6 bases and the J segment 7 bases; nucleotides outside the gene matches: 4.

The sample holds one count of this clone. CDR3 residues: CASWSRGRDGEKLFF. The CDR3 nucleotides are TGTGCCAGCTGGTCGCGGGGCAGGGACGGTGAAAAACTGTTTTTT. The chain recombines TRBV28 with TRBJ1-4; TRBD1 is a possible D gene (5 bases). This CDR3 is 15 amino acids long. The ends were cut back, 8 bases at V and 7 bases at J, with 20 bases in the middle. Germline V gene lookup returns CDR1 MDHEN and CDR2 SYDVKM.

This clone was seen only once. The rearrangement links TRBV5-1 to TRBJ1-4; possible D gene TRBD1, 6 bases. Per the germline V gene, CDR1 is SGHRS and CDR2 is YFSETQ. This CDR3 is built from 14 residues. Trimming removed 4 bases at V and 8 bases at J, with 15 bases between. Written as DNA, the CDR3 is TGCGCCAGCAGCCTGGACAGCGAGCGGGAAAAACTGTTTTTT. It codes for CASSLDSEREKLFF.

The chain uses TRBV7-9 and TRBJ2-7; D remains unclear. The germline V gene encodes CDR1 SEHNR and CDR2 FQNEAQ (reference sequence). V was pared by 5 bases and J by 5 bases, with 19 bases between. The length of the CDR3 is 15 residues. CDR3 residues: CASSPPRQVDDEQYF. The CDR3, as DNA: TGTGCCAGCAGCCCCCCCCGGCAGGTTGACGACGAGCAGTACTTC.

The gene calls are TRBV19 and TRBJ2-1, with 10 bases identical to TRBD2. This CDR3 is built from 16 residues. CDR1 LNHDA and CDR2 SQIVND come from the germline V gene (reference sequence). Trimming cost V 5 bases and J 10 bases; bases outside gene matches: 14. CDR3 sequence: CASSAPPSGRGVEQFF. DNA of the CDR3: TGTGCCAGTAGTGCACCCCCTAGCGGGAGAGGCGTCGAGCAGTTCTTC. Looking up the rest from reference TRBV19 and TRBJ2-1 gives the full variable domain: DGGITQSPKYLFRKEGQNVTLSCEQNLNHDAMYWYRQDPGQGLRLIYYSQIVNDFQKGDIAEGYSVSREKKESFPLTVTSAQKNPTAFYLCASSAPPSGRGVEQFFGPGTRLTVL.

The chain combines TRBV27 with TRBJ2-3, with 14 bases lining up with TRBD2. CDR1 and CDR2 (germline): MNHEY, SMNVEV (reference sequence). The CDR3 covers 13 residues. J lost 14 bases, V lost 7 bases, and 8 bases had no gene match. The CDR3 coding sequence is TGTGCCAGCAAAGGGACTAGCGGGAGTCGACCGTATTTT. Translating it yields CASKGTSGSRPYF.

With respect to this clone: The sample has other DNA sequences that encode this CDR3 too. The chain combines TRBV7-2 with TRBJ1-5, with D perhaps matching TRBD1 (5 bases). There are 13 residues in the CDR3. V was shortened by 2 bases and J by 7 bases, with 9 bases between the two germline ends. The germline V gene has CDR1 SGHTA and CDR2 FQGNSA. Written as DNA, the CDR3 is TGTGCCAGCAGCTTAACGGGGGACCAGCCCCAGCATTTT. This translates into CASSLTGDQPQHF.

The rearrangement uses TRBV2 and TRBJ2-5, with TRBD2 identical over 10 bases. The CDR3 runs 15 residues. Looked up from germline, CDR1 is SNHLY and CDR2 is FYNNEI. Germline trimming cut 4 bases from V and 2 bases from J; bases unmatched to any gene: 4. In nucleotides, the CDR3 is TGTGCCAGCAGTGTTGGACTAGCGGCACAAGAGACCCAGTACTTC. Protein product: CASSVGLAAQETQYF.

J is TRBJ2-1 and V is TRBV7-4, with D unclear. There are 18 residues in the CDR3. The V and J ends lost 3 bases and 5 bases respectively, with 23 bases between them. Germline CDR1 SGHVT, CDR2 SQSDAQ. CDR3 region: CASSLRLFKSCFHNEQFF. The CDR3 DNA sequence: TGTGCCAGCAGCTTGAGACTCTTTAAGTCCTGTTTTCACAATGAGCAGTTCTTC.

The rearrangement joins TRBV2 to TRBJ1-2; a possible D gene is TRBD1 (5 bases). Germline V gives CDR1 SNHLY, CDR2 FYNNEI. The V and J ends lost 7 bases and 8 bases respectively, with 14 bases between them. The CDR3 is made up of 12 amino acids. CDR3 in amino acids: CASKQGGNGYTF. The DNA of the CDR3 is TGTGCCAGCAAGCAGGGTGGTAACGGCTACACCTTC.

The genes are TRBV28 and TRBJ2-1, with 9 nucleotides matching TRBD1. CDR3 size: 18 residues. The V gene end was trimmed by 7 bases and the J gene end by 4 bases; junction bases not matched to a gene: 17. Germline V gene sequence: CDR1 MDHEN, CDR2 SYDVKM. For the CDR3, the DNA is TGTGCCAGCACCCGGGACAGGGTGCATTCATCGTCGTACAATGAGCAGTTCTTC. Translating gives CASTRDRVHSSSYNEQFF.